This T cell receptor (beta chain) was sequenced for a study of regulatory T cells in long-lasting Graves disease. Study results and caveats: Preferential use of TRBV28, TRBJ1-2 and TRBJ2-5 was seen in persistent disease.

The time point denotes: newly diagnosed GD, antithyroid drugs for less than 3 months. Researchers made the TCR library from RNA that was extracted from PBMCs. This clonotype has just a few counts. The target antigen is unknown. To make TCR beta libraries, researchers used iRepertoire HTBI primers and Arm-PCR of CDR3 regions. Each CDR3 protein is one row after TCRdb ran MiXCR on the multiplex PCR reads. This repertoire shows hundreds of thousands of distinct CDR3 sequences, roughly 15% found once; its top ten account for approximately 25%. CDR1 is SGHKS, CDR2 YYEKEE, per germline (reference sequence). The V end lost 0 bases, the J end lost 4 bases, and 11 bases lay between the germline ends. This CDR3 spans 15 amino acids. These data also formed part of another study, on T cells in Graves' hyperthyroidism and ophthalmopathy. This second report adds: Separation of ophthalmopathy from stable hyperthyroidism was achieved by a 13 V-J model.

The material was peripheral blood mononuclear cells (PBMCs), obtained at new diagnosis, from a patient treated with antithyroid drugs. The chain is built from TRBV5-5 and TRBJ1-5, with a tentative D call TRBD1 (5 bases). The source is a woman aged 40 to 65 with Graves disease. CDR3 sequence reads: CASSLEGQINQPQHF. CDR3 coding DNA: TGTGCCAGCAGCTTGGAGGGGCAGATTAATCAGCCCCAGCATTTT.